A selection of T cell receptor beta chains follows, all from one sample in a study of T cell responses to AZD1222 COVID-19 vaccine. Using immunoSEQ multiplex PCR, the repertoire was profiled, and TCRdb retains in-frame clones only, with some absent. The sample carries 92,000 or so clones, 80% to 90% recorded once. Sequenced material: peripheral blood, taken on day 0 of AZD1222 vaccination. Source of these receptors: an adult in good health. Each CDR3 is given with its conserved first and last residue. Fields, in order: J gene, clone size, V gene, D gene, CDR3 protein, CDR3 DNA. The D gene is left open where the match is weak. Expanded clones are given a class, and other clones once, few, many or no size at all.

TRBJ1-1	NA	TRBV4-2	NA	CASSQDRQFNTEAFF	TGTGCCAGCAGCCAAGATAGACAGTTTAACACTGAAGCTTTCTTT
TRBJ1-3	NA	TRBV19	NA	CASTATYSGNTIYF	TGTGCCAGTACGGCCACGTACTCTGGAAACACCATATATTTT
TRBJ1-5	few	TRBV7-2	NA	CASSLTWHPQHF	TGTGCCAGCAGCCTCACCTGGCACCCCCAGCATTTT
TRBJ1-2	NA	TRBV3-1/TRBV3-2	NA	CASSQDGWGLNYGYTF	TGTGCCAGCAGCCAAGATGGATGGGGTCTTAACTATGGCTACACCTTC
TRBJ1-6	once	TRBV19	TRBD1	CASTPNRGRNPNSPLHF	TGTGCCAGTACCCCGAACAGGGGGCGCAATCCTAATTCACCCCTCCACTTT
TRBJ1-1	NA	TRBV2	NA	CASSDATWLNTEAFF	TGTGCCAGCAGTGATGCGACTTGGCTGAACACTGAAGCTTTCTTT
TRBJ2-2	NA	TRBV5-6	NA	CASSQGTVRGTGELFF	TGTGCCAGCAGCCAGGGGACCGTTCGTGGCACCGGGGAGCTGTTTTTT
TRBJ1-3	NA	TRBV7-2	TRBD1	CASSHEGTGASGNTIYF	TGTGCCAGCAGCCACGAGGGGACAGGGGCCTCTGGAAACACCATATATTTT
TRBJ2-7	NA	TRBV7-9	NA	CASSLRTRDDEQYF	TGTGCCAGCAGCTTAAGGACCCGGGACGACGAGCAGTACTTC
TRBJ1-5	NA	TRBV19	NA	CASSTSRAQQPQHF	TGTGCCAGTAGTACGAGCAGGGCACAACAGCCCCAGCATTTT
TRBJ1-1	NA	TRBV5-5	NA	CASSLQGGMRLNTEAFF	TGTGCCAGCAGCTTACAGGGCGGAATGCGATTGAACACTGAAGCTTTCTTT